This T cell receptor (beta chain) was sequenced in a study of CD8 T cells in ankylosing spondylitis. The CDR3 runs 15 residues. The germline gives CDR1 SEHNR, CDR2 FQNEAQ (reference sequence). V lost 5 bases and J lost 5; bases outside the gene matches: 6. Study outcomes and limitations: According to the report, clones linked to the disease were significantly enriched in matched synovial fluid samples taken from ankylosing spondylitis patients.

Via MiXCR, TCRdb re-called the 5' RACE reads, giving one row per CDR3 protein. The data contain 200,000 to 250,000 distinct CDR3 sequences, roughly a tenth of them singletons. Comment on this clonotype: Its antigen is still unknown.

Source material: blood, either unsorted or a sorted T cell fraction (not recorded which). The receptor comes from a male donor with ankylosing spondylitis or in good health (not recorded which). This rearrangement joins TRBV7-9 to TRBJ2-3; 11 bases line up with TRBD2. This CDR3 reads CASSTRGLAEDTQYF. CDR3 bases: TGTGCCAGCAGCACCCGGGGACTAGCGGAAGATACGCAGTATTTT.